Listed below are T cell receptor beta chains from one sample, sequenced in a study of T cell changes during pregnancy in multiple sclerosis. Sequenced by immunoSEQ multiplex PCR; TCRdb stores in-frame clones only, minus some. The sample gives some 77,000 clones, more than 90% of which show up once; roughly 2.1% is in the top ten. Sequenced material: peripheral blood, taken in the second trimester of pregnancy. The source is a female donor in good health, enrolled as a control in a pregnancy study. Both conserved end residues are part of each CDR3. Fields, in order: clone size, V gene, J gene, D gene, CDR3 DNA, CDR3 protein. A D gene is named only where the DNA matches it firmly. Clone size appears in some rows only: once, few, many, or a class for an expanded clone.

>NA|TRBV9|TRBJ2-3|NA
TGTGCCAGCAGCCAGGTGGGCGGGGTCACAGATACGCAGTATTTT
CASSQVGGVTDTQYF
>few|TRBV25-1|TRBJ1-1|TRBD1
TGTGCCAGCCACTACGGACAGGGAGGGATCACTGAAGCTTTCTTT
CASHYGQGGITEAFF
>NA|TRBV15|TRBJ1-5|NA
TGTGCCACCAGCACGGGGGGCAATCAGCCCCAGCATTTT
CATSTGGNQPQHF
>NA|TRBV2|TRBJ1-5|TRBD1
TGTGCCAGCAACGACAGGGGAAGCAATCAGCCCCAGCATTTT
CASNDRGSNQPQHF
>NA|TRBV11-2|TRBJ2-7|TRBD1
TGTGCCAGCAGCTCGCGTCAGGGGGCGTCCGAGCAGTACTTC
CASSSRQGASEQYF
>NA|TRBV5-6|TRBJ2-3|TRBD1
TGTGCCAGCAGCCGGAACCAGGGGGCGAGGGACACAGATACGCAGTATTTT
CASSRNQGARDTDTQYF
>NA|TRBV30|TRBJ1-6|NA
TGTGCCTGGAGAGCAGGCTCTAACTCCTATAATTCACCCCTCCACTTT
CAWRAGSNSYNSPLHF
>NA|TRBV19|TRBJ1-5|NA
TGTGCCAGTAGTATGAGGCAGAGCAATCAGCCCCAGCATTTT
CASSMRQSNQPQHF
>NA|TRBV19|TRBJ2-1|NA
TGTGCCAGTAGCCCCCGTGCAGAGACCGGGAATGAGCAGTTCTTC
CASSPRAETGNEQFF
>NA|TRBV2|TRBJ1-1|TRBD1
TGTGCCAGCAGTGTCCCGACAGGGATGACCTGGAACACTGAAGCTTTCTTT
CASSVPTGMTWNTEAFF
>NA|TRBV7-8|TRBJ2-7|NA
TGTGCCAGCAGCTTCACGACACCCACCTACGAGCAGTACTTC
CASSFTTPTYEQYF
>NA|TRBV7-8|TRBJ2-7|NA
TGTGCCAGCAGCTTCCGGGGACAGGGGGCGTTTCGACTAGCGGGAGCCTACGAGCAGTACTTC
CASSFRGQGAFRLAGAYEQYF
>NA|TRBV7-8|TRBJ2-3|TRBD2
TGTGCCAGCAGCTTAAACGGCGGGGGGGCTAGAGATACGCAGTATTTT
CASSLNGGGARDTQYF
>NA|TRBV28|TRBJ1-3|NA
TGTGCCACTACCGGGGGTTCCGGAAACACCATATATTTT
CATTGGSGNTIYF
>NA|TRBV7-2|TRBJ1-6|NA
TGTGCCAGCAGCTTAGTTGGGAGTCAGGCCCTTATAACTTCACCCCTCCACTTT
CASSLVGSQALITSPLHF
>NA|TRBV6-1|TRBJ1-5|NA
TGTGCCAGCGGTAGAGCTTATAGCAATCAGCCCCAGCATTTT
CASGRAYSNQPQHF
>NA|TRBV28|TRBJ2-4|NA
TGTGCCAGCAGTACCCGACAGGAGGCCAAAAACATTCAGTACTTC
CASSTRQEAKNIQYF
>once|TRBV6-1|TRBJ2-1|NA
TGTGCCAGCAATGCAATAGCCTCCTACAATGAGCAGTTCTTC
CASNAIASYNEQFF
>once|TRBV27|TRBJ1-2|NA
TGTGCCAGCAGTCGCTCGAGGGTTCTTTATGGCTACACCTTC
CASSRSRVLYGYTF
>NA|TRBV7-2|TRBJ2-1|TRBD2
TGTGCCAGCAGCTTACCCGGACTAGCGGGGATCGATGAGCAGTTCTTC
CASSLPGLAGIDEQFF
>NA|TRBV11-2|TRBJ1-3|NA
TGTGCCAGCAGCTCTTGGACAGATACTTATTTT
CASSSWTDTYF
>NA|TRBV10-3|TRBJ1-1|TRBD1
TGTGCCATCAGTGGGGACAGGGTGAACACTGAAGCTTTCTTT
CAISGDRVNTEAFF
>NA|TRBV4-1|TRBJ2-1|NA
TGCGCCAGCAGCCAAGATCGTACAGGGCAGTACAATGAGCAGTTCTTC
CASSQDRTGQYNEQFF
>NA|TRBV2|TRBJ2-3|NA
TGTGCCAGCATGATGGTACCAGGAAACACAGATACGCAGTATTTT
CASMMVPGNTDTQYF
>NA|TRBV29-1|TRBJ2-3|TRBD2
TGCAGCGTTGTTGCTAGCGGGGTCACAGATACGCAGTATTTT
CSVVASGVTDTQYF
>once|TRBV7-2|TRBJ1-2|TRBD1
TGTGCCAGCAGATCGGGACAGGGGCCTCGCTACACCTTC
CASRSGQGPRYTF
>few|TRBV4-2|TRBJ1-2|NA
TGTGCCAGCAGCCAACGAGCGTACGGCTACACCTTC
CASSQRAYGYTF
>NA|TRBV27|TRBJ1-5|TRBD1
TGTGCCAGCAGTCCCGGGACAGGGGATTATCAGCCCCAGCATTTT
CASSPGTGDYQPQHF
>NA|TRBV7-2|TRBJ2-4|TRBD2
TGTGCCAGCAGCTTAATAGCGGGGGCCTATATAGCCAAAAACATTCAGTACTTC
CASSLIAGAYIAKNIQYF
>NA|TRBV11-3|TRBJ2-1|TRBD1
TGTGCCAGCAGCTTTGGACAGGGAGCTGAGCAGTTCTTC
CASSFGQGAEQFF
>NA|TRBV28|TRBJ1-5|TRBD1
TGTGCCAGCAGAAGGACAGGGAACGGCAATCAGCCCCAGCATTTT
CASRRTGNGNQPQHF
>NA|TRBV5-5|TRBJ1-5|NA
TGTGCCAGCAGCTTGGAGGGTCAGGGGCGTCAGCCCCAGCATTTT
CASSLEGQGRQPQHF
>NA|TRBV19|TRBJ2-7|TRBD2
TGTGCCAGTAGTATACCCCAAGGAGGTAGCGGGGGACGCTACGAGCAGTACTTC
CASSIPQGGSGGRYEQYF
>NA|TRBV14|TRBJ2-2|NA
TGTGCCAGCAGCCCCGGCAGGCTGTACACCGGGGAGCTGTTTTTT
CASSPGRLYTGELFF
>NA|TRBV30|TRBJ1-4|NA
TGTGCCTGGAGCCGCGATTACGGGGAAGGAGAAAAACTGTTTTTT
CAWSRDYGEGEKLFF
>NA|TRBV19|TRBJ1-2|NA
TGTGCCAGTACCGTAAGGGGAAGTGGCTACACCTTC
CASTVRGSGYTF
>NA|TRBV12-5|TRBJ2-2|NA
TGTGCTAGTGGTTTGGTTGCCCAGTACGGGGAGCTGTTTTTT
CASGLVAQYGELFF
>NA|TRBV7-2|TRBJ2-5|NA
TGTGCCAGCAGCTTAGATCGAGGGCGGGTCGAGACCCAGTACTTC
CASSLDRGRVETQYF
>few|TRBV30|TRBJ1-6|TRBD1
TGTGCCTGGAGTGTATTGACAGGGGCGAGGACGATCCTCCACTTT
CAWSVLTGARTILHF
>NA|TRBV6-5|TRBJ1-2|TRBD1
TGTGCCAGCAGGTTGACGGGACAGGGGGCTAGCGGCTACACCTTC
CASRLTGQGASGYTF
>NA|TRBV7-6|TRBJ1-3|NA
TGTGCCAGCAGCTTATTTACGACAAGGGTCGGGGGAGGAAACACCATATATTTT
CASSLFTTRVGGGNTIYF
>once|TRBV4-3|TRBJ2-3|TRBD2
TGCGCCAGCAGCCAAGATTTCCTAGCGGGGATCCCAGATACGCAGTATTTT
CASSQDFLAGIPDTQYF
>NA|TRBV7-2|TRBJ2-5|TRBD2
TGTGCCAGCAGCGCCCGCGGGGCGGGGGAAGAGACCCAGTACTTC
CASSARGAGEETQYF
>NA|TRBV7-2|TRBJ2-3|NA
TGTGCCAGCAGCTTAAGACACCCTCTCCCTTTCACAGATACGCAGTATTTT
CASSLRHPLPFTDTQYF
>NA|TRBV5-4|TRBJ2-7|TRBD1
TGTGCCAGCAGCCTGCCCAAGGGGGCTAGCTCCTACGAGCAGTACTTC
CASSLPKGASSYEQYF
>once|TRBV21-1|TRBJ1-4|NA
TGTGCCAGCAGCAAAGGGGACAGGGTCCATGAAAAACTGTTTTTT
CASSKGDRVHEKLFF
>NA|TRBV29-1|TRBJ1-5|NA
TGCAGCGTTCGGGGGGGGTCTAATCAGCCCCAGCATTTT
CSVRGGSNQPQHF
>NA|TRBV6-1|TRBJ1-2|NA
TGTGCCAGCAGTGATGTTGGAGGGCCTTTGGATGGCTACACCTTC
CASSDVGGPLDGYTF